The 5 T cell receptor beta chains given below trace back to one sample, sequenced in a study of regulatory T cells in long-lasting Graves disease. Arm-PCR of CDR3 regions with iRepertoire HTBI primers generated TCR beta libraries. TCRdb fed the multiplex PCR reads into MiXCR, producing one record per CDR3 protein. The table has fewer than 650,000 distinct CDR3 sequences, around 15% seen once. Specified time point: newly diagnosed GD, antithyroid drugs for less than 3 months. Extracted PBMC RNA gave rise to the TCR library. This same sample was also taken into another study, of T cells in Graves' hyperthyroidism and ophthalmopathy.

Sequenced here: peripheral blood mononuclear cells (PBMCs), sampled at new diagnosis, from a patient treated with antithyroid drugs. Receptor source: a woman aged 25 to 45 with Graves disease.

The J gene is TRBJ1-4, the V gene TRBV5-1; 11 bases line up with TRBD1. CDR1 is SGHRS, CDR2 YFSETQ, per germline. The V and J ends lost 4 bases and 0 bases, in that order; junction bases with no gene match: 2. The CDR3 is 16 amino acids. The CDR3 loop reads CASSGQGAATNEKLFF. The CDR3 coding sequence is TGCGCCAGCAGCGGACAGGGGGCAGCAACTAATGAAAAACTGTTTTTT.

This clonotype was seen ten or more times. This chain links TRBV11-2 with TRBJ2-5; the D gene could be TRBD1 or TRBD2 (6 bases each). The CDR3 has 18 residues. The V gene's germline CDR1 is SGHAT and CDR2 FQNNGV. With 5 bases removed from V and 2 bases from J, the gap between germline ends came to 24 bases. The DNA for the CDR3 is TGTGCCAGCAGCCCAGGGCGTGGGGGGCCGGCGGTACAAGAGACCCAGTACTTC. Translation: CASSPGRGGPAVQETQYF. Combining the CDR3 with reference TRBV11-2 and TRBJ2-5 gives the whole variable domain EAGVAQSPRYKIIEKRQSVAFWCNPISGHATLYWYQQILGQGPKLLIQFQNNGVVDDSQLPKDRFSAERLKGVDSTLKIQPAKLEDSAVYLCASSPGRGGPAVQETQYFGPGTRLLVL.

This clonotype was seen more than once but under ten times. This sequence joins TRBV19 and TRBJ1-4; 10 bases map to TRBD1. Germline-derived CDR1 and CDR2 are LNHDA and SQIVND (reference sequence). The trim removed 3 bases at V and 5 bases at J, leaving 6 bases unmatched. The CDR3 is 16 residues long. The CDR3, as DNA: TGTGCCAGTAGTATCCAGGGACAGGGGAGAAATGAAAAACTGTTTTTT. This gives the protein CASSIQGQGRNEKLFF.

This clonotype was observed once. The V gene is TRBV6-1, the J gene TRBJ1-3; D is perhaps TRBD1 (6 bases). Trimming pared 3 bases from V and 0 bases from J, leaving 9 bases between. The germline CDR1 and CDR2 sequences are MNHNS and SASEGT. CDR3 length: 15 amino acids. The CDR3 bases are TGTGCCAGCAGTGACACAGGGTACTCTGGAAACACCATATATTTT. Its translation: CASSDTGYSGNTIYF.

The rearrangement uses TRBV4-1 and TRBJ1-2; TRBD1 matches 7 bases. With 0 bases clipped from V and 1 base from J, the junction kept 11 bases outside the gene matches. Looked up from germline, CDR1 is MGHRA and CDR2 is YSYEKL. The CDR3 contains 18 residues. CDR3 loop: CASSQEVRTGRVNYGYTF. CDR3 nucleotides: TGCGCCAGCAGCCAAGAAGTGAGGACAGGTCGCGTTAACTATGGCTACACCTTC.